These T cell receptor beta chains were read from a single sample in a study of molecular identifiers for immune sequencing clone quantification. MiXCR was run by TCRdb on the PCR reads, yielding one entry per CDR3 protein. The sample has approximately 670,000 distinct CDR3 sequences; roughly 21% are singletons. Material for sequencing was naive CD8+ T cells from blood, with Jurkat cell RNA spiked in. The receptors stem from a human donor in good health. Some libraries in this study had Jurkat cell RNA spiked in. Both conserved end residues are part of each CDR3. Size tells how often a clone was seen (once, few, many) or the class of an expanded clone, and some rows leave it out.

clone_size | v_call | cdr3_aa
- | TRBV12-3/TRBV12-4 | CASSLDRGLVYEQYF
many | TRBV4-2 | CASSQETGTSQPQHF
many | TRBV11-1 | CASSLEASGSTDTQYF
many | TRBV12-5 | CASGLNEGTEAFF
few | TRBV19 | CASSMGSGHPYEQYF
many | TRBV13 | CASSEGGLYGYTF
many | TRBV5-1 | CASSLGGTGWNTEAFF
many | TRBV7-6 | CVLGGNTGDTDTQYF
- | TRBV15 | CATRQGATLSPLHF
few | TRBV11-3 | CASSLDLRGNRRIAGELFF
- | TRBV2 | CASSAVAYEQYF
many | TRBV20-1 | CSARDFQGAIRSHGYTF
few | TRBV27 | CASSLTGAGTYEQYF
few | TRBV4-3 | CASSQEREYTEAFF
many | TRBV11-2 | CASSPYPDNQETQYF
- | TRBV27 | CASSFTGAFGANVLTF
many | TRBV12-3/TRBV12-4 | CASSLQTSGQETQYF
few | TRBV27 | CASSPLGAHHGYTF
few | TRBV27 | CASSSLAGGAGTQYF
few | TRBV12-3/TRBV12-4 | CASSLGGLAGGEQFF
many | TRBV14 | CASSPGQYGYTF
few | TRBV7-9 | CASTLGSSYGYTF
few | TRBV2 | CAIETGTSDTYEQYF
- | TRBV7-9 | CASSPPISGGPGEQFF
few | TRBV4-3 | CASSQEDVSYEQYF